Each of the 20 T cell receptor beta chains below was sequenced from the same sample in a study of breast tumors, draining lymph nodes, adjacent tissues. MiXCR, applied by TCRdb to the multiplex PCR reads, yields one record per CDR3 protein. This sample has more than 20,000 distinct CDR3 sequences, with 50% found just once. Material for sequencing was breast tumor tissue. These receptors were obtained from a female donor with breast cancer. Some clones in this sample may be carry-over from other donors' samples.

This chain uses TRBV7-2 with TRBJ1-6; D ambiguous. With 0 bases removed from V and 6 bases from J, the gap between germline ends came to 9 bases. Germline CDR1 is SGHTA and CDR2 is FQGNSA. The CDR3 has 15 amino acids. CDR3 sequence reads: CASSLAPGFNSPLHF. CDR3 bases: TGTGCCAGCAGCTTAGCTCCGGGGTTTAATTCACCCCTCCACTTT.

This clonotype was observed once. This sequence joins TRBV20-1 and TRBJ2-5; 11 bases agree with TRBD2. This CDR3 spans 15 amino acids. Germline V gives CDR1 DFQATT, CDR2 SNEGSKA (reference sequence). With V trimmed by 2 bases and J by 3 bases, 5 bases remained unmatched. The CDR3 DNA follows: TGCAGTGCTAGAACCGGGACTAGCGGAAAAGAGACCCAGTACTTC. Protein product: CSARTGTSGKETQYF.

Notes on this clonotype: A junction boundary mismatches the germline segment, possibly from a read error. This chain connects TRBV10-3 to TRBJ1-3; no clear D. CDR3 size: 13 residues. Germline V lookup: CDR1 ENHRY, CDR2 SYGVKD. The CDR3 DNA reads TGTGCCATCAGGGAGTCCCTTGGAAACACCATATATTTT. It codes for CAIRESLGNTIYF.

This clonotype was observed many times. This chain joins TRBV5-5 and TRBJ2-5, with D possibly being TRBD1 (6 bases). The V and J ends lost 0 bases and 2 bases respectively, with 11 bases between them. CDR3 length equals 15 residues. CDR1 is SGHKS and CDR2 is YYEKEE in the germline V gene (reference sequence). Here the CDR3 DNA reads TGTGCCAGCAGCTTGGGTCGGACAGCACAAGAGACCCAGTACTTC. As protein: CASSLGRTAQETQYF.

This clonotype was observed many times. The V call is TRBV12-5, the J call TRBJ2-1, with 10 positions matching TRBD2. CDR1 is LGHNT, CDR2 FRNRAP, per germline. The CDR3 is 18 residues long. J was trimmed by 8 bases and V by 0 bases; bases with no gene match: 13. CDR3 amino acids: CASGLVRLASGSLDEQFF. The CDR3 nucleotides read TGTGCTAGTGGTTTGGTACGGTTGGCTAGCGGGAGTCTCGATGAGCAGTTCTTC.

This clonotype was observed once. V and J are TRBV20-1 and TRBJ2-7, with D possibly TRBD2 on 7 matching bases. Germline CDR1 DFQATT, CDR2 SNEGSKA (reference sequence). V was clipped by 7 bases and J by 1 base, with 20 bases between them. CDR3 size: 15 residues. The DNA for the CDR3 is TGCAGTGGAGAAGGGGGAGGGGTGGAGTCCTACGAGCAGTACTTC. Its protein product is CSGEGGGVESYEQYF.

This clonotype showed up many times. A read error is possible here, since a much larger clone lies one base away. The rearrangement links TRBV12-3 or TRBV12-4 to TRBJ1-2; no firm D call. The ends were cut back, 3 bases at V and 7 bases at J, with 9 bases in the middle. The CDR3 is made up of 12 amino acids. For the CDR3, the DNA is TGTGCCAGCAGTTTCTCGGTTCCTGGCTACACCTTC. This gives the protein CASSFSVPGYTF.

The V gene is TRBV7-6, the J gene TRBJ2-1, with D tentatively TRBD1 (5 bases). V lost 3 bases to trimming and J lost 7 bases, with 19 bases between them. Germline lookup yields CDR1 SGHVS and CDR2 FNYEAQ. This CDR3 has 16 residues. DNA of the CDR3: TGTGCCAGCAGCTTCCTCACAGGTGACTCTGAAAATGAGCAGTTCTTC. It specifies CASSFLTGDSENEQFF.

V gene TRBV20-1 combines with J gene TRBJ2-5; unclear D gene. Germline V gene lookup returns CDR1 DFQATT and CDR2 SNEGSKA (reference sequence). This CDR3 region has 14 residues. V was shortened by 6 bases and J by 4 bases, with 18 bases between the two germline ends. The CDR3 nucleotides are TGCAGTGCCGCTCTTGCTCTAACGGGAGAGACCCAGTACTTC. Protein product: CSAALALTGETQYF.

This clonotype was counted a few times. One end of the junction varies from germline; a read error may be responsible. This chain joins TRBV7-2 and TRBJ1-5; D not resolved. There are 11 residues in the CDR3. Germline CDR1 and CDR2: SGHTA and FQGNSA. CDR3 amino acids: CASSLGGPEHF. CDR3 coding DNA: TGTGCCAGCAGCTTAGGAGGGCCCGAGCATTTT.

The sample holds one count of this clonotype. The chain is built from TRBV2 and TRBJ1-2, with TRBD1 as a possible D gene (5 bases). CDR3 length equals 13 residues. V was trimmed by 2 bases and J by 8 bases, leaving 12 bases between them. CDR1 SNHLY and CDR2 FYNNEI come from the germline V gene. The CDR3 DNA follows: TGTGCCAGCAGTGAAAGCAGGGTTAGAGGCTACACCTTC. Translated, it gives CASSESRVRGYTF.

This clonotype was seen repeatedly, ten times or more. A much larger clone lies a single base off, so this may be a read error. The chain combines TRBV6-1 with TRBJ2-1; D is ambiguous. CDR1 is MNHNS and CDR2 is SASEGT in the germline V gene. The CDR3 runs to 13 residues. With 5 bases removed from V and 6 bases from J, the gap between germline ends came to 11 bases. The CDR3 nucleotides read TGTGCCAGCAGTCCCTCCTACCCCAATGAGCAGTTCTTC. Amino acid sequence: CASSPSYPNEQFF.

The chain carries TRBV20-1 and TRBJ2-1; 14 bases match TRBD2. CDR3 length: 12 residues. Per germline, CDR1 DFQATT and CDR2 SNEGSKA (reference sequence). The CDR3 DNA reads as TGCACCGGGACTAGCGGGAGCGATGAGCAGTTCTTC. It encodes CTGTSGSDEQFF.

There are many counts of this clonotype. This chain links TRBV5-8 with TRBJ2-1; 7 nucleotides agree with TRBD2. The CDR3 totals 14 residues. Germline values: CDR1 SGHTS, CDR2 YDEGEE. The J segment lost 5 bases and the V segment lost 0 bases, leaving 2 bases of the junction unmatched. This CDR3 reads CASSLVAGNNEQFF. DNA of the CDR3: TGTGCCAGCAGCTTGGTAGCGGGTAACAATGAGCAGTTCTTC.

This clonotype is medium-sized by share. CDR3 region: CSAPDRGGSYNSPLHF. The CDR3 bases are TGCAGTGCACCCGACAGGGGAGGTTCCTATAATTCACCCCTCCACTTT. The genes are TRBV20-1 and TRBJ1-6, with 8 nucleotides matching TRBD1. This CDR3 spans 16 amino acids. CDR1 and CDR2 (germline): DFQATT, SNEGSKA (reference sequence). V lost 6 bases, J lost 1 base, and 8 bases stayed unmatched.

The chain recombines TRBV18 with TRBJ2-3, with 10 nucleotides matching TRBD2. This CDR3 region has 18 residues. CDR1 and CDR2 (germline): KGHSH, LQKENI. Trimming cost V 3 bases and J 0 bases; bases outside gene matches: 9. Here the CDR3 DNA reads TGTGCCAGCTCACCTCGGACAGAACTAGCGGGGAGCACAGATACGCAGTATTTT. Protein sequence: CASSPRTELAGSTDTQYF.

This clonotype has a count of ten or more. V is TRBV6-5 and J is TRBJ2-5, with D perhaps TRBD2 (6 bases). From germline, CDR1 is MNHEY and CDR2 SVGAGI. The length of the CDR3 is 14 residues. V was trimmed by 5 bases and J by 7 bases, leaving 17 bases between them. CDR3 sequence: CASSHPSGRGTQYF. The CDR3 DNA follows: TGTGCCAGCAGTCACCCGAGCGGGCGGGGGACCCAGTACTTC.

In DNA form, the CDR3 reads TGTGCCAGTAGCCCAGTGCGGTACAATGAGCAGTTCTTC. This sequence encodes CASSPVRYNEQFF. V and J are TRBV19 and TRBJ2-1; D is unresolved. Germline CDR1 reads LNHDA; CDR2 reads SQIVND (reference sequence). Trimming left V 6 bases short and J 4 bases short, with 10 bases between. The CDR3 is made up of 13 amino acids.

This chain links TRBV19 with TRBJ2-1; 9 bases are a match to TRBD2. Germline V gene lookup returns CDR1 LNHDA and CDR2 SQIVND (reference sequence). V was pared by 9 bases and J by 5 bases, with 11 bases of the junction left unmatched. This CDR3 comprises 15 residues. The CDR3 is CASMPYRGRDNEQFF. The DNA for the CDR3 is TGTGCCAGCATGCCTTACCGCGGGAGGGACAATGAGCAGTTCTTC.

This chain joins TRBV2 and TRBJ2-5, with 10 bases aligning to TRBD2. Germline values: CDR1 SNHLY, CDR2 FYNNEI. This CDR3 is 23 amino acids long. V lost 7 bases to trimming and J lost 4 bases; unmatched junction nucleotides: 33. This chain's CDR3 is CASKGQAQRSGLAGVVSSETQYF. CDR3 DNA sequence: TGTGCCAGCAAAGGCCAGGCACAGCGCAGTGGTCTAGCGGGAGTGGTTTCTTCAGAGACCCAGTACTTC.